Detailed here is one TCR beta chain. Its antigen specificity is not known. Per-nucleotide qualities are absent, and no much larger clonotype sits a single base away. Sequenced using an Illumina HiSeq 2500. TCR beta libraries were prepared by quantitative 5'-RACE with molecular barcodes. In the source study's methods: A new computational method, built on a probabilistic model of VDJ rearrangement, was used to identify disease-linked TCR variants. The public reads were quality trimmed at Q25 with fastp and then assembled into clones with MiXCR by TCRdb, keeping productive beta chains. One record per CDR3 amino acid sequence lists the most common genes and DNA. The V and J calls and clone size are TCRdb's, not the authors'. In all, the sample holds almost 250,000 distinct CDR3 sequences, and roughly 32% of those were seen once. About 4.2% of the sample is held by the ten biggest clonotypes. In the germline V gene, CDR1 corresponds to SGHRS and CDR2 to YFSETQ. Including the terminal cysteine and phenylalanine, the CDR3 comprises 15 residues. Solely the CDR3 DNA is kept, with 45 bases framed from the first base. Trimming accounts for 7 bases at V and 6 bases at J, while the number of junction bases matched to no gene is 10.

The data derive from a study of CD8 T cells in ankylosing spondylitis (dated by TCRdb to about 2017). About the full investigation: T cell receptor beta repertoires were profiled in healthy donors and ankylosing spondylitis patients so that disease-linked TCR variants could be found. Peripheral blood was sampled, and synovial fluid was additionally collected from ankylosing spondylitis patients. The full study cohort comprised 25 ankylosing spondylitis patients and 110 or so healthy donors. Broader findings and caveats from the paper: A TCR beta motif of about eight highly homologous amino acid variants appeared characteristic of blood from ankylosing spondylitis patients. A CD8+ phenotype was shown by the disease-linked clones, which were found at relatively low frequencies in peripheral blood. Some of the motif variants had been reported before in the synovial fluid and blood of reactive arthritis patients, a finding that suggests common disease-initiation mechanisms. According to the report, matched synovial fluid samples from ankylosing spondylitis patients were significantly enriched for the disease-linked clones.

The sequencing sample was made of blood, either unsorted or a sorted T cell fraction (not recorded which). The clonotype was recovered from a male donor with ankylosing spondylitis or in good health (not recorded which). The receptor chain draws on TRBV5-1 and TRBJ2-1; 10 junctional bases match TRBD1. Here is the DNA: TGCGCCAGCGTTTTAGGGACAGGGGTGCGCAATGAGCAGTTCTTC. Its protein is CASVLGTGVRNEQFF. The full variable domain, with segments outside the CDR3 supplied by the reference TRBV5-1 and TRBJ2-1 proteins, appears as KAGVTQTPRYLIKTRGQQVTLSCSPISGHRSVSWYQQTPGQGLQFLFEYFSETQRNKGNFPGRFSGRQFSNSRSEMNVSTLELGDSALYLCASVLGTGVRNEQFFGPGTRLTVL.